The 30 T cell receptor beta chains below all came from one sample that was sequenced in a study of cytomegalovirus exposure and HLA in healthy donors listed by TCRdb under 2017. Libraries were constructed by the immunoSEQ multiplex PCR assay. For the multiplex PCR, a mixture combining 60 forward primers for TCR Vbeta segments and 13 reverse primers for TCR Jbeta segments was used. The clones in this table, taken by TCRdb from immuneACCESS, are in-frame only. Not every clone is retained; where verified, under half of the shortfall comes from an unresolved V gene, and the cause of the rest is unknown. The sample table lists fewer than 45,000 clones, approximately 75% of them with a count of one. The ten largest clones take up 3.5% to 4% of the sample. The sample taken for sequencing was PBMCs. The receptors here all came from a man aged 35 to 55 in good health and CMV-seronegative.

In its sample, this clone was seen once. This chain uses TRBV6-5 with TRBJ2-2, with TRBD2 matching 8 bases. The CDR3 loop spans 13 amino acids. V trimming: 7 bases; J trimming: 5 bases; junction bases outside the gene matches: 3. Germline V CDR1 and CDR2: MNHEY, SVGAGI. CDR3 DNA: TGTGCCAGCACAGCGGGGGCTACCGGGGAGCTGTTTTTT. As protein: CASTAGATGELFF.

This clone has just a few counts. This rearrangement joins TRBV25-1 to TRBJ2-3; D is perhaps TRBD2 (6 bases). Germline V CDR1 and CDR2: MGHDK, SYGVNS. Trimming pared 1 base from V and 1 base from J, leaving 9 bases between. This CDR3 is built from 15 residues. The CDR3: CASSEWEDGTDTQYF. The CDR3 bases are TGTGCCAGCAGTGAATGGGAGGACGGCACAGATACGCAGTATTTT.

V is TRBV7-9 and J is TRBJ2-5; D may be TRBD2 (5 bases). The CDR3 consists of 15 residues. Trimming took 5 bases from V and 5 from J, leaving 18 bases between them. CDR1 SEHNR and CDR2 FQNEAQ come from the germline V gene (reference sequence). Written as DNA, the CDR3 is TGTGCCAGCAGCCCCAGTCGGGGTATGGGGGAGACCCAGTACTTC. This translates into CASSPSRGMGETQYF.

V and J are TRBV29-1 and TRBJ2-7; TRBD2 aligns across 8 bases. With 6 bases clipped from V and 4 bases from J, the junction kept 5 bases outside the gene matches. The CDR3 extends over 12 amino acids. The V gene's germline CDR1 is SQVTM and CDR2 ANQGSEA. In DNA, the CDR3 is TGCAGCGTCACCGGGGGGGTTTACGAGCAGTACTTC. Protein sequence: CSVTGGVYEQYF.

J is TRBJ2-3 and V is TRBV4-3; 11 bases match TRBD2. CDR1 and CDR2 from the germline V gene are LGHNA and YSLEER. This CDR3 has 18 residues. V was clipped by 1 base and J by 6 bases; unmatched bases: 12. The CDR3 sequence is CASSQAPSGGRLADTQYF. The CDR3 bases are TGCGCCAGCAGCCAAGCGCCTAGCGGGGGGCGGCTTGCGGATACGCAGTATTTT.

This rearrangement joins TRBV19 to TRBJ1-1, with 12 nucleotides matching TRBD1. The J segment lost 1 base and the V segment lost 1 base, leaving 10 bases of the junction unmatched. The CDR3 is made up of 19 amino acids. Germline-derived CDR1 and CDR2 are LNHDA and SQIVND (reference sequence). In DNA, the CDR3 is TGTGCCAGTAGTATAGTGGGGACCGGGACAGGGGGCCAGAACACTGAAGCTTTCTTT. Amino acids: CASSIVGTGTGGQNTEAFF. Full variable domain (remainder filled in from reference TRBV19 and TRBJ1-1): DGGITQSPKYLFRKEGQNVTLSCEQNLNHDAMYWYRQDPGQGLRLIYYSQIVNDFQKGDIAEGYSVSREKKESFPLTVTSAQKNPTAFYLCASSIVGTGTGGQNTEAFFGQGTRLTVV.

This clone is judged medium-sized. V gene TRBV6-5 combines with J gene TRBJ1-3; no reliable D call. Germline lookup yields CDR1 MNHEY and CDR2 SVGAGI. The CDR3 spans 14 residues. V was pared by 0 bases and J by 4 bases, with 7 bases between. The CDR3 sequence is CASSYSTYGNTIYF. In DNA form, the CDR3 reads TGTGCCAGCAGTTACTCGACTTACGGAAACACCATATATTTT.

This clone was detected a few times. The chain has TRBV4-1 and TRBJ1-6; a weak D match, TRBD1 (6 bases). The germline CDR1 and CDR2 sequences are MGHRA and YSYEKL. This CDR3 comprises 16 residues. The V end was cut by 0 bases, the J end by 9 bases, with 15 bases between. The CDR3 here is CASSQDGGGGGSPLHF. The CDR3 DNA follows: TGCGCCAGCAGCCAAGATGGGGGGGGCGGTGGTTCACCCCTCCACTTT.

This clone was seen only once. V gene TRBV27 combines with J gene TRBJ2-7; D might be TRBD1 (5 bases). Trimming took 2 bases from V and 6 from J, leaving 11 bases between them. The germline CDR1 and CDR2 sequences are MNHEY and SMNVEV (reference sequence). This CDR3 contains 13 residues. CDR3 protein: CASSLGRASEQYF. The CDR3 DNA reads as TGTGCCAGCAGTTTAGGCAGGGCTAGCGAGCAGTACTTC.

The CDR3, as DNA: TGCAGCGTCGTATCCGGGACAAGCTACGAGCAGTACTTC. Its translation is CSVVSGTSYEQYF. The chain combines TRBV29-1 with TRBJ2-7, with a weak D call TRBD1 (6 bases). Between the trimmed V and J ends, which lost 6 bases and 3 bases, there was a span of 15 bases. The germline V gene encodes CDR1 SQVTM and CDR2 ANQGSEA. The length of the CDR3 is 13 residues.

A few counts support this clone. The rearrangement links TRBV4-3 to TRBJ2-5, with D tentatively TRBD1 (6 bases). The germline V gene has CDR1 LGHNA and CDR2 YSLEER. Trimming left V 4 bases short and J 0 bases short, with 12 bases between. The CDR3 totals 15 residues. CDR3 in DNA: TGCGCCAGCAGCCTTGGCAAGGGGGACCAAGAGACCCAGTACTTC. Protein product: CASSLGKGDQETQYF.

This clone was seen only once. This chain's CDR3 is CAWSDGHENSPLHF. CDR3 in DNA: TGTGCCTGGAGTGATGGACACGAAAATTCACCCCTCCACTTT. This sequence joins TRBV30 and TRBJ1-6; the D gene is possibly TRBD1 (5 bases). V lost 1 base, J lost 7 bases, and 11 bases lay in between. The CDR3 is 14 residues long. In germline, CDR1 is GTSNPN, CDR2 SVGIG (reference sequence).

The J gene is TRBJ1-6, the V gene TRBV6-1, with TRBD1 identical over 8 bases. CDR1 and CDR2 from the germline V gene are MNHNS and SASEGT. The CDR3 spans 14 residues. J was trimmed by 9 bases and V by 4 bases; bases with no gene match: 5. This CDR3 is CASSVAQGVSPLHF. CDR3 bases: TGTGCCAGCAGTGTGGCACAGGGGGTTTCACCCCTCCACTTT.

The chain joins TRBV5-1 to TRBJ1-2; TRBD1 aligns across 7 bases. The trim removed 7 bases at V and 4 bases at J, leaving 7 bases unmatched. The CDR3 runs 13 residues. Germline V gene lookup returns CDR1 SGHRS and CDR2 YFSETQ. CDR3 sequence: CASRRTGVYGYTF. In DNA form, the CDR3 reads TGCGCCAGCCGACGGACAGGCGTCTATGGCTACACCTTC.

The chain has TRBV6-6 and TRBJ2-7, with 7 bases that match TRBD1. The CDR3 runs 15 residues. Germline V gene sequence: CDR1 MNHNY, CDR2 SVGAGI (reference sequence). With 6 bases clipped from V and 0 bases from J, the junction kept 8 bases outside the gene matches. The CDR3 region has the DNA TGTGCCAGCAGCCGAGCCGGACAGGCCTCCTACGAGCAGTACTTC. It codes for CASSRAGQASYEQYF.

The genes are TRBV4-1 and TRBJ1-5; D is unresolved. Trimming took 0 bases from V and 3 from J, leaving 6 bases between them. Germline assignment: CDR1 MGHRA and CDR2 YSYEKL. The CDR3 totals 14 residues. CDR3 DNA sequence: TGCGCCAGCAGCCAAGAACACGCCAATCAGCCCCAGCATTTT. This encodes CASSQEHANQPQHF.

The rearrangement links TRBV30 to TRBJ2-2, with D possibly being TRBD1 (6 bases). The V and J ends lost 8 bases and 6 bases respectively, with 22 bases between them. The germline CDR1 and CDR2 sequences are GTSNPN and SVGIG (reference sequence). This CDR3 is 15 amino acids long. CDR3 sequence reads: CATERTGSRPGELFF. Written as DNA, the CDR3 is TGTGCCACGGAACGAACAGGGAGTAGGCCCGGGGAGCTGTTTTTT.

The CDR3 DNA reads as TGTGCCTGGAGTCGGGGAAGCGAGACCCAGTACTTC. Translated: CAWSRGSETQYF. The rearrangement joins TRBV30 to TRBJ2-5, with D perhaps matching TRBD2 (5 bases). The V gene's germline CDR1 is GTSNPN and CDR2 SVGIG (reference sequence). This CDR3 has 12 residues. With 2 bases removed from V and 5 bases from J, the gap between germline ends came to 9 bases.

This clone occurred a few times. This chain connects TRBV11-2 to TRBJ2-5; 9 bases align to TRBD1. V shed 4 bases, J shed 5 bases, and the junction held 14 bases outside the gene matches. There are 17 residues in the CDR3. CDR1 and CDR2 from the germline V gene are SGHAT and FQNNGV. The CDR3 sequence: CASSSGGTGRSGETQYF. CDR3 coding DNA: TGTGCCAGCAGCTCCGGAGGGACAGGGAGATCGGGGGAGACCCAGTACTTC.

This chain joins TRBV9 and TRBJ1-5; maybe TRBD1 (5 bases). The V end lost 4 bases, the J end lost 3 bases, and 11 bases lay between the germline ends. Germline V gene lookup returns CDR1 SGDLS and CDR2 YYNGEE. CDR3 size: 14 residues. CDR3 DNA sequence: TGTGCCAGCAGCAGGGAGGGGTTCAATCAGCCCCAGCATTTT. Its translation: CASSREGFNQPQHF.

V is TRBV19 and J is TRBJ1-2; weak D call: TRBD1 (6 bases). Germline V CDR1 and CDR2: LNHDA, SQIVND (reference sequence). The CDR3 consists of 14 residues. The germline V and J ends were trimmed by 7 bases and 2 bases, with 14 bases remaining between them. As DNA, the CDR3 is TGTGCCAGTACACGGCAGGGGATGAACTATGGCTACACCTTC. Its translation: CASTRQGMNYGYTF.

The J gene is TRBJ2-3, the V gene TRBV9, with D maybe TRBD1 (5 bases). V dropped 3 bases and J dropped 0 bases, with 11 bases sitting between them. Germline values: CDR1 SGDLS, CDR2 YYNGEE. This CDR3 comprises 15 residues. Here the CDR3 DNA reads TGTGCCAGCAGCGAGACAGCTCCTAGCACAGATACGCAGTATTTT. It encodes CASSETAPSTDTQYF.

The J gene is TRBJ2-7, the V gene TRBV14; D remains unclear. The CDR3 has 15 residues. The germline CDR1 and CDR2 sequences are SGHDN and FVKESK. V was cut by 0 bases and J by 2 bases, with 11 bases left in between. The CDR3, as DNA: TGTGCCAGCAGCCAAGATTGGGCAAGAACCTACGAGCAGTACTTC. This translates into CASSQDWARTYEQYF.

V and J are TRBV5-1 and TRBJ2-1; D not resolved. Trimming pared 0 bases from V and 10 bases from J, leaving 14 bases between. Germline V gene lookup returns CDR1 SGHRS and CDR2 YFSETQ. The CDR3 extends over 14 amino acids. The DNA of the CDR3 is TGCGCCAGCAGCTTGGATTTACCCTCGGAGGAGCAGTTCTTC. The encoded protein is CASSLDLPSEEQFF. Combining the CDR3 with reference TRBV5-1 and TRBJ2-1 gives the whole variable domain KAGVTQTPRYLIKTRGQQVTLSCSPISGHRSVSWYQQTPGQGLQFLFEYFSETQRNKGNFPGRFSGRQFSNSRSEMNVSTLELGDSALYLCASSLDLPSEEQFFGPGTRLTVL.

The chain recombines TRBV6-4 with TRBJ1-6; D remains unclear. V was shortened by 0 bases and J by 6 bases, with 3 bases between the two germline ends. The CDR3 loop spans 13 amino acids. Germline V lookup: CDR1 MRHNA, CDR2 SNTAGT. For the CDR3, the DNA is TGTGCCAGCAGTGACTCGAGTAATTCACCCCTCCACTTT. Translation gives CASSDSSNSPLHF.

The rearrangement uses TRBV11-2 and TRBJ2-5; D is perhaps TRBD2 (5 bases). This CDR3 comprises 19 residues. V lost 5 bases and J lost 2, with 27 bases in between. CDR1 and CDR2 (germline): SGHAT, FQNNGV. CDR3: CASSPVLPQSLWRQETQYF. The CDR3 nucleotides read TGTGCCAGCAGCCCCGTTCTTCCCCAGAGTCTATGGAGGCAAGAGACCCAGTACTTC.

The chain is built from TRBV7-6 and TRBJ2-5, with TRBD2 identical over 8 bases. CDR3 length: 14 amino acids. Germline V gene data show CDR1 as SGHVS and CDR2 as FNYEAQ. V dropped 5 bases and J dropped 0; count of bases not matched to a gene: 2. In DNA form, the CDR3 reads TGTGCCAGCAGCCGGGGGGGCGACCAAGAGACCCAGTACTTC. Translation: CASSRGGDQETQYF.

The rearrangement joins TRBV19 to TRBJ1-4; 9 nucleotides align to TRBD1. The J segment lost 9 bases and the V segment lost 5 bases, leaving 4 bases of the junction unmatched. From germline, CDR1 is LNHDA and CDR2 SQIVND (reference sequence). The CDR3 length is 13 residues. The CDR3 spells CASSPTGGKKLFF. DNA for the CDR3: TGTGCCAGTAGTCCGACAGGGGGGAAAAAACTGTTTTTT.

The chain joins TRBV30 to TRBJ1-2, with TRBD1 matching 8 bases. CDR3 length: 16 residues. V gave up 1 base and J gave up 6 bases; unmatched junction bases: 13. Germline V gene lookup returns CDR1 GTSNPN and CDR2 SVGIG (reference sequence). The CDR3 DNA sequence: TGTGCCTGGAGTGATAAGGGACAGGCGCGGACGGATGGCTACACCTTC. Protein sequence: CAWSDKGQARTDGYTF.

V gene TRBV11-2 combines with J gene TRBJ2-6; D unclear. There are 16 residues in the CDR3. Germline V gene sequence: CDR1 SGHAT, CDR2 FQNNGV. V was pared by 1 base and J by 0 bases, with 7 bases between. In nucleotides, the CDR3 is TGTGCCAGCAGCTTAGTTCGGAGCTCTGGGGCCAACGTCCTGACTTTC. Translation gives CASSLVRSSGANVLTF.